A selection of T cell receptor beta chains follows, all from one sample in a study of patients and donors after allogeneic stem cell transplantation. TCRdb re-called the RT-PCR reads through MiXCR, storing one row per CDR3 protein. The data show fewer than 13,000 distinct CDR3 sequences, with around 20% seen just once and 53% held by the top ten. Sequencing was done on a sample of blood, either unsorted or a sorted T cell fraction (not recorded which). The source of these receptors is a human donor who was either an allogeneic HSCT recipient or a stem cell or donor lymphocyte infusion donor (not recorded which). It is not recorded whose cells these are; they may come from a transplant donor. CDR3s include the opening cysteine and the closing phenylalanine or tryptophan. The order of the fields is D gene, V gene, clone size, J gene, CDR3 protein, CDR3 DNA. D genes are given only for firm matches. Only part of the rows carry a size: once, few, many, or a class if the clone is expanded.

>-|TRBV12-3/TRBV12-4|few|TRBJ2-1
CASSSEGEQFF
TGTGCCAGCAGTTCCGAAGGTGAGCAGTTCTTC
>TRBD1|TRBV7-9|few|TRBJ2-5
CASSLVGTGETQYF
TGTGCCAGCAGCTTAGTGGGGACAGGAGAGACCCAGTACTTC
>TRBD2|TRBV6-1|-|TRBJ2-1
CASSPRDSGGFYNEQFF
TGTGCCAGCAGCCCTCGGGATAGCGGGGGGTTTTACAATGAGCAGTTCTTC
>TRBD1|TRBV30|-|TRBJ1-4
CAWSVPGTGFEKLFF
TGTGCCTGGAGTGTACCCGGGACAGGGTTTGAAAAACTGTTTTTT
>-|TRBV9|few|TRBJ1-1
CASSVEGQTNTEAFF
TGTGCCAGCAGCGTAGAAGGACAGACGAACACTGAAGCTTTCTTT
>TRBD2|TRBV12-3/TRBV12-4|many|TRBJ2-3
CASSFQASGGTDTQYF
TGTGCCAGCAGTTTTCAGGCTAGCGGGGGCACAGATACGCAGTATTTT
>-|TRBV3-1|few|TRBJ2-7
CASSQDAPYEQYF
TGTGCCAGCAGCCAAGATGCCCCCTACGAGCAGTACTTC
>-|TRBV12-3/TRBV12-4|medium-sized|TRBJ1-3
CASSFSGNTIYF
TGTGCCAGCAGTTTTTCTGGAAACACCATATATTTT
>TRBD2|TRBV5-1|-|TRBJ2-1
CASRRLAGGNSDEQFF
TGCGCCAGCCGCCGACTAGCGGGGGGGAATAGCGATGAGCAGTTCTTC
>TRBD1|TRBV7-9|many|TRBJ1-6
CASSLGQGTGFSSPLHF
TGTGCCAGCAGCCTGGGCCAGGGGACAGGCTTTTCTTCACCCCTCCACTTT
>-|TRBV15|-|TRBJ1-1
CATKHRAGSGTEAFF
TGTGCCACCAAACACAGGGCAGGGTCGGGCACTGAAGCTTTCTTT
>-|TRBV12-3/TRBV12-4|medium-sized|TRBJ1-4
CASSIQDREKLFF
TGTGCCAGCAGTATCCAAGACCGTGAAAAACTGTTTTTT
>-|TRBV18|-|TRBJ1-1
CASSPGRNTEAFF
TGTGCCAGCTCACCAGGGCGGAACACTGAAGCTTTCTTT
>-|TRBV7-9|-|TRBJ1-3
CASTIAGAGNTIYF
TGTGCCAGCACGATCGCAGGGGCTGGAAACACCATATATTTT
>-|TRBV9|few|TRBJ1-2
CASSEDSYGYTF
TGTGCCAGCAGCGAGGACAGCTATGGCTACACCTTC
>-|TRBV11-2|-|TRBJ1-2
CASSLDGASGYGYTF
TGTGCCAGCAGCTTAGATGGGGCCTCAGGCTATGGCTACACCTTC
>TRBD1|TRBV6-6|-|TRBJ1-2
CASSYGQGEANYGYTF
TGTGCCAGCAGTTATGGACAGGGGGAAGCTAACTATGGCTACACCTTC
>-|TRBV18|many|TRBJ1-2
CASSPALDRYGYTF
TGTGCCAGCTCGCCCGCCCTAGACCGTTATGGCTACACCTTC
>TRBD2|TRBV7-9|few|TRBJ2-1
CASSPNSGGHSYNEQFF
TGTGCCAGCAGCCCGAATAGCGGGGGCCACTCCTACAATGAGCAGTTCTTC
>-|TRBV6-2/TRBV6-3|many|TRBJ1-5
CASSYQWGRQENQPQHF
TGTGCCAGCAGTTATCAGTGGGGGCGACAGGAGAATCAGCCCCAGCATTTT
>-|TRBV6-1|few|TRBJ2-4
CASSAGHSGKNIQYF
TGTGCCAGCAGTGCGGGACATTCTGGCAAAAACATTCAGTACTTC
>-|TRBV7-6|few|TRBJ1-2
CASSLDSQGGYTF
TGTGCCAGCAGCTTAGATAGCCAGGGAGGCTACACCTTC
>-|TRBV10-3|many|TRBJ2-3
CAISDLGAGRTVDTQYF
TGTGCCATCAGTGATCTAGGGGCGGGGAGAACTGTAGATACGCAGTATTTT
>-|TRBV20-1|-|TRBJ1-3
CSARTESGNTIYF
TGCAGTGCTAGGACTGAGTCTGGAAACACCATATATTTT
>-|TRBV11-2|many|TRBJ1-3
CASSQSLGNTIYF
TGTGCCAGCAGCCAATCCTTAGGGAACACCATATATTTT
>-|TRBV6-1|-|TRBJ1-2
CASTVGRNQPYGYTF
TGTGCCAGCACGGTAGGACGGAACCAGCCGTATGGCTACACCTTC
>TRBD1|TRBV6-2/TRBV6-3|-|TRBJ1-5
CASLQGADQPQHF
TGTGCCAGCTTACAGGGGGCGGATCAGCCCCAGCATTTT
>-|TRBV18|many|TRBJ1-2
CASSPPAGYGYTF
TGTGCCAGCTCACCACCGGCAGGGTATGGCTACACCTTC